One TCR beta chain is described in this entry. These data belong to a study of blood T cell repertoires in COVID-19. Study-level background: From the United States, Italy and Spain came samples of acute and convalescent COVID-19. T cells, B-cell-depleted T cells, or PBMCs provided the cDNA or gDNA that served as material.

The table came from immunoSEQ multiplex PCR; TCRdb's copy has only in-frame clones and leaves some out. The data hold 150,000 to 200,000 clones, with more than 80% observed a single time. Material for sequencing was peripheral blood. This clonotype originated in a woman between 55 and 75 years old with COVID-19, enrolled during active disease.

The CDR3 DNA sequence: TGCGCCAGCAGCCAAGATGGGGCCCGGGGCAATCAGCCCCAGCATTTT. This encodes CASSQDGARGNQPQHF. V and J are TRBV4-3 and TRBJ1-5, with D tentatively TRBD1 (5 bases). This CDR3 spans 16 amino acids. V was clipped by 0 bases and J by 2 bases, with 11 bases between them. CDR1 LGHNA and CDR2 YSLEER come from the germline V gene.